Each of the 3 T cell receptor beta chains below was sequenced from the same sample in a study of blood T cells in healthy people across ages. Using a J-beta primer mix together with a sample-barcoded 5' primer, a second PCR was run for roughly 6 to 12 cycles. TCRdb reprocessed the 5' RACE reads with MiXCR, giving one entry per CDR3 protein. The data show around 1,600,000 distinct CDR3 sequences, 35% to 45% seen once. Sequencing was carried out using blood. Source of these receptors: a woman aged 18 to 35 in good health.

This chain connects TRBV9 to TRBJ1-2; D not certain. V shed 2 bases and J shed 0 bases, with 11 bases lying between them. Germline V CDR1 and CDR2: SGDLS, YYNGEE. The CDR3 length is 15 residues. As DNA, the CDR3 is TGTGCCAGCAGCGTCGGGCAAACTCCTAACTATGGCTACACCTTC. Its translation is CASSVGQTPNYGYTF.

This clonotype was picked up a small number of times. The chain uses TRBV10-3 and TRBJ2-7; TRBD2 matches 13 bases. Germline-derived CDR1 and CDR2 are ENHRY and SYGVKD. Losses at the gene ends were 2 bases for V and 5 bases for J; bases not matched to a gene: 6. The CDR3 extends over 16 amino acids. The CDR3 DNA reads TGTGCCATCAGTGAGAGAGGGACTAGCGGGAAGGACGAGCAGTACTTC. It translates to CAISERGTSGKDEQYF.

This chain joins TRBV5-1 and TRBJ2-5; 7 nucleotides align to TRBD2. The CDR3 length is 15 residues. The germline V gene has CDR1 SGHRS and CDR2 YFSETQ. V gave up 1 base and J gave up 2 bases; unmatched junction bases: 5. Here the CDR3 DNA reads TGCGCCAGCAGCTTGTGGGCGGGAGATCAAGAGACCCAGTACTTC. Translating it yields CASSLWAGDQETQYF.